The 31 T cell receptor beta chains reported below all come from one sample, sequenced in a study of radiotherapy plus CTLA-4 blockade in lung cancer. The protocol was immunoSEQ multiplex PCR, while the TCRdb copy is restricted to in-frame clones and leaves out a portion. This sample has approximately 60,000 clones, with roughly 77% found just once. This specimen consisted of peripheral blood, obtained from a patient treated with radiotherapy plus ipilimumab. Source of these receptors: a human donor with non-small cell lung cancer who had a complete response to radiotherapy plus ipilimumab.

V and J are TRBV6-5 and TRBJ1-6; 7 bases agree with TRBD1. The junction had 5 bases not matched to a gene; V was cut back by 4 bases and J by 5 bases. CDR1 MNHEY and CDR2 SVGAGI come from the germline V gene. The CDR3 is 15 amino acids. CDR3 region: CASSLTGTDNSPLHF. For the CDR3, the DNA is TGTGCCAGCAGTTTAACCGGGACAGATAATTCACCCCTCCACTTT.

The rearrangement links TRBV10-2 to TRBJ1-1, with D tentatively TRBD1 (5 bases). The CDR3 runs to 15 residues. V lost 7 bases, J lost 4 bases, and 19 bases lay in between. Germline loops: CDR1 WSHSY, CDR2 SAAADI. The CDR3 region has the DNA TGCGCCAGCATCGGCAGGGCATGGAGGGGCACTGAAGCTTTCTTT. Its translation is CASIGRAWRGTEAFF.

This clone occurred once. V and J are TRBV18 and TRBJ1-3; D remains ambiguous. Germline loops: CDR1 KGHSH, CDR2 LQKENI. CDR3 length equals 13 residues. Trimming left V 9 bases short and J 3 bases short, with 12 bases between. The CDR3 DNA reads as TGTGCCAGTCCCCAGCCTGGTGGAAACACCATATATTTT. Translated, it gives CASPQPGGNTIYF.

The chain carries TRBV9 and TRBJ2-2; the D gene could be TRBD1 or TRBD2 (5 bases each). The V end lost 4 bases, the J end lost 0 bases, and 22 bases lay between the germline ends. Germline V gene data show CDR1 as SGDLS and CDR2 as YYNGEE. CDR3 length: 19 amino acids. CDR3 sequence (DNA): TGTGCCAGCAGCAGAGGGCTGGGGCTGATTGTGGCGAACACCGGGGAGCTGTTTTTT. Residues: CASSRGLGLIVANTGELFF. The full variable domain, its missing parts supplied by reference TRBV9 and TRBJ2-2, is DSGVTQTPKHLITATGQRVTLRCSPRSGDLSVYWYQQSLDQGLQFLIQYYNGEERAKGNILERFSAQQFPDLHSELNLSSLELGDSALYFCASSRGLGLIVANTGELFFGEGSRLTVL.

This chain uses TRBV2 with TRBJ2-5; D assignment may be TRBD1 or TRBD2 (5 bases each). The CDR3 length is 14 residues. Trimming left V 10 bases short and J 4 bases short, with 19 bases between. Germline loops: CDR1 SNHLY, CDR2 FYNNEI. CDR3 coding DNA: TGTGCCACCCGACCCCAGGGAGATCGAGAGACCCAGTACTTC. Residues: CATRPQGDRETQYF.

The rearrangement uses TRBV6-5 and TRBJ2-7, with TRBD2 matching over 10 bases. Germline values: CDR1 MNHEY, CDR2 SVGAGI. CDR3 length: 16 residues. Trimming took 4 bases from V and 3 from J; bases not matched to a gene: 9. CDR3: CASSSPGLADLYEQYF. Written as DNA, the CDR3 is TGTGCCAGCAGTTCCCCCGGACTAGCGGATCTCTACGAGCAGTACTTC.

The rearrangement links TRBV7-2 to TRBJ1-2; no firm D call. Trimming stripped 0 bases from V and 9 bases from J, with 14 bases between. Germline V gives CDR1 SGHTA, CDR2 FQGNSA. The CDR3 loop spans 14 amino acids. The CDR3 sequence is CASSLANTAGSYTF. The CDR3 DNA reads TGTGCCAGCAGCTTAGCGAACACGGCGGGTAGCTACACCTTC.

The genes are TRBV5-1 and TRBJ2-2; unclear D gene. The ends were cut back, 1 base at V and 1 base at J, with 8 bases in the middle. Germline CDR1 reads SGHRS; CDR2 reads YFSETQ. The CDR3 has 15 residues. Written as DNA, the CDR3 is TGCGCCAGCAGCTTGACGGCGAAGAACACCGGGGAGCTGTTTTTT. It encodes CASSLTAKNTGELFF.

The table lists this clone with a count of one. The J gene is TRBJ1-1, the V gene TRBV11-2; possible D gene TRBD1, 5 bases. CDR1 SGHAT and CDR2 FQNNGV come from the germline V gene. The CDR3 extends over 14 amino acids. With 5 bases removed from V and 4 bases from J, the gap between germline ends came to 14 bases. This chain's CDR3 is CASSASRGSTEAFF. In DNA, the CDR3 is TGTGCCAGCAGCGCTAGTCGGGGGTCCACTGAAGCTTTCTTT. Drawing the rest from reference TRBV11-2 and TRBJ1-1, the complete variable domain is EAGVAQSPRYKIIEKRQSVAFWCNPISGHATLYWYQQILGQGPKLLIQFQNNGVVDDSQLPKDRFSAERLKGVDSTLKIQPAKLEDSAVYLCASSASRGSTEAFFGQGTRLTVV.

The J gene is TRBJ1-5, the V gene TRBV15; D not resolved. Trimming pared 4 bases from V and 1 base from J, leaving 5 bases between. Germline CDR1 reads LNHNV; CDR2 reads YYDKDF (reference sequence). This CDR3 spans 13 amino acids. CDR3: CATSMMSNQPQHF. In DNA form, the CDR3 reads TGTGCCACCAGCATGATGAGCAATCAGCCCCAGCATTTT.

The chain is built from TRBV2 and TRBJ1-1; D gene unclear. The germline CDR1 and CDR2 sequences are SNHLY and FYNNEI. The length of the CDR3 is 13 residues. V was clipped by 10 bases and J by 5 bases, with 17 bases between them. As DNA, the CDR3 is TGTGCCACCACCACAACGGGGATAACTGAAGCTTTCTTT. Translating gives CATTTTGITEAFF.

This clone was seen more than once but under ten times. V usage is TRBV15 and J usage is TRBJ1-4; D gene uncertain. The CDR3 loop spans 15 amino acids. Trimming cost V 0 bases and J 3 bases, with 8 bases left between them. Germline CDR1 reads LNHNV; CDR2 reads YYDKDF (reference sequence). Here the CDR3 reads CATSRDNTANEKLFF. The CDR3 nucleotides are TGTGCCACCAGCAGAGATAATACAGCTAATGAAAAACTGTTTTTT.

This clone was counted only a few times. This chain links TRBV19 with TRBJ1-3; perhaps TRBD1 as D (6 bases). Germline-derived CDR1 and CDR2 are LNHDA and SQIVND (reference sequence). The CDR3 runs to 16 residues. V gave up 3 bases and J gave up 0 bases, with 12 bases separating them. CDR3 in amino acids: CASSIRGGSSGNTIYF. DNA for the CDR3: TGTGCCAGTAGTATCAGAGGGGGTAGCTCTGGAAACACCATATATTTT. Full variable domain (missing parts from reference TRBV19 and TRBJ1-3): DGGITQSPKYLFRKEGQNVTLSCEQNLNHDAMYWYRQDPGQGLRLIYYSQIVNDFQKGDIAEGYSVSREKKESFPLTVTSAQKNPTAFYLCASSIRGGSSGNTIYFGEGSWLTVV.

The CDR3, as DNA: TGTGCCAGTAGTATTTCGGTTGTGAAGCAACAGCCCCAGCATTTT. As protein: CASSISVVKQQPQHF. J is TRBJ1-5 and V is TRBV19, with D uncertain. The CDR3 is 15 residues long. The germline CDR1 and CDR2 sequences are LNHDA and SQIVND (reference sequence). V gave up 3 bases and J gave up 7 bases, with 16 bases separating them.

The chain has TRBV27 and TRBJ1-5, with 9 bases lining up with TRBD1. This CDR3 has 19 residues. The germline gives CDR1 MNHEY, CDR2 SMNVEV (reference sequence). Unmatched junction bases numbered 17, after V lost 8 bases and J lost 0 bases. The chain's CDR3 is CASLPWGQGSMVSNQPQHF. In nucleotides, the CDR3 is TGTGCCAGCCTACCCTGGGGACAGGGTTCGATGGTTAGCAATCAGCCCCAGCATTTT.

This clone was counted between two and nine times. The chain couples TRBV7-6 to TRBJ1-1; 8 bases align to TRBD1. This CDR3 region has 16 residues. The germline V gene has CDR1 SGHVS and CDR2 FNYEAQ. V lost 4 bases to trimming and J lost 6 bases; unmatched junction nucleotides: 13. CDR3 protein: CASSSILTGAIAEAFF. Written as DNA, the CDR3 is TGTGCCAGCAGCTCCATCTTGACAGGGGCAATCGCTGAAGCTTTCTTT.

This rearrangement joins TRBV5-6 to TRBJ2-5; the D gene is possibly TRBD1 (5 bases). CDR3 length: 14 amino acids. Per germline, CDR1 SGHDT and CDR2 YYEEEE. V shed 2 bases and J shed 5 bases, with 13 bases lying between them. The CDR3 nucleotides are TGTGCCAGCAGCTTAGGCACAGGCAGGGAGACCCAGTACTTC. This sequence encodes CASSLGTGRETQYF.

This rearrangement joins TRBV5-1 to TRBJ1-5; maybe TRBD1 (5 bases). The CDR3 sequence is 17 residues long. Germline CDR1 reads SGHRS; CDR2 reads YFSETQ. V shed 0 bases and J shed 6 bases, with 19 bases lying between them. For the CDR3, the DNA is TGCGCCAGCAGCTTGGCCATGGGGGAGGGGTCGGGTCAGCCCCAGCATTTT. Translating gives CASSLAMGEGSGQPQHF.

V is TRBV11-3 and J is TRBJ2-5; TRBD2 is a possible D gene (7 bases). The CDR3 is 14 residues long. The V gene lost 8 bases and the J gene lost 4 bases, with 17 bases spanning the gap. CDR1 SGHNT and CDR2 YENEEA come from the germline V gene. CDR3 region: CASAPTRGGETQYF. CDR3 nucleotides: TGTGCCAGCGCCCCCACGAGGGGGGGAGAGACCCAGTACTTC.

This rearrangement joins TRBV30 to TRBJ2-7, with D perhaps TRBD2 (5 bases). Trimming shortened V by 2 bases and J by 1 base, and 12 bases separated the two germline ends. Per germline, CDR1 GTSNPN and CDR2 SVGIG (reference sequence). The length of the CDR3 is 14 residues. The CDR3 region has the DNA TGTGCCTGGAGTTTAATTGGACTGTCCTACGAGCAGTACTTC. Translated: CAWSLIGLSYEQYF.

This clone was detected only once. The J gene is TRBJ2-5, the V gene TRBV11-3; possible D gene TRBD2, 5 bases. CDR1 and CDR2 (germline): SGHNT, YENEEA. V gave up 0 bases and J gave up 6 bases, with 14 bases separating them. The CDR3 sequence is 15 residues long. CDR3 in amino acids: CASSLEPGFRKTQYF. CDR3 nucleotides: TGTGCCAGCAGCTTAGAACCGGGATTTCGAAAGACCCAGTACTTC.

The chain employs TRBV23-1 and TRBJ2-1; TRBD1 matches at 8 bases. TRBV23-1 is an ORF, and what it does is uncertain. The length of the CDR3 is 12 residues. The CDR3 region is CDTTGAYNEQFF. CDR3 nucleotide sequence: TGCGATACGACAGGGGCCTACAATGAGCAGTTCTTC.

V usage is TRBV5-6 and J usage is TRBJ2-7, with no clear D. The CDR3 has 12 residues. V lost 5 bases, J lost 3 bases, and 9 bases lay in between. The germline V gene encodes CDR1 SGHDT and CDR2 YYEEEE. The CDR3: CASSSENYEQYV. CDR3 sequence (DNA): TGTGCCAGCAGTTCGGAGAACTACGAGCAGTACGTC.

The genes are TRBV27 and TRBJ2-6, with D tentatively TRBD2 (6 bases). Trimming cost V 2 bases and J 0 bases, with 20 bases left between them. This CDR3 has 20 amino acids. Germline CDR1 and CDR2: MNHEY and SMNVEV (reference sequence). The chain's CDR3 is CASSLLSSRGGDSGANVLTF. In nucleotides, the CDR3 is TGTGCCAGCAGTTTACTTAGCAGTCGGGGCGGGGACTCTGGGGCCAACGTCCTGACTTTC. The variable domain in full, completed from reference TRBV27 and TRBJ2-6, reads EAQVTQNPRYLITVTGKKLTVTCSQNMNHEYMSWYRQDPGLGLRQIYYSMNVEVTDKGDVPEGYKVSRKEKRNFPLILESPSPNQTSLYFCASSLLSSRGGDSGANVLTFGAGSRLTVL.

The rearrangement uses TRBV6-1 and TRBJ1-5; no clear D gene. Germline V gene sequence: CDR1 MNHNS, CDR2 SASEGT. This CDR3 has 14 amino acids. The V and J ends lost 6 bases and 4 bases respectively, with 13 bases between them. CDR3 coding DNA: TGTGCCAGCAGACTGGACCGATCTAATCAGCCCCAGCATTTT. This sequence encodes CASRLDRSNQPQHF.

This clone was counted only a few times. This rearrangement joins TRBV28 to TRBJ1-4, with TRBD1 as a possible D gene (5 bases). The CDR3 is 17 residues long. The V end lost 2 bases, the J end lost 7 bases, and 20 bases lay between the germline ends. Germline V lookup: CDR1 MDHEN, CDR2 SYDVKM. The CDR3 region has the DNA TGTGCCAGCAGTTTAACACAGGCCACCCCGAAGGGTGAAAAACTGTTTTTT. Encoded protein: CASSLTQATPKGEKLFF.

The chain has TRBV6-5 and TRBJ2-7; weak D call: TRBD2 (5 bases). The CDR3 loop spans 12 amino acids. Deletions cut 2 bases from V and 6 bases from J, with 8 bases between. Per the germline V gene, CDR1 is MNHEY and CDR2 is SVGAGI. The CDR3 loop is CASSYPGCEQYV. The CDR3 DNA follows: TGTGCCAGCAGTTACCCGGGATGCGAGCAGTACGTC.

The chain employs TRBV19 and TRBJ1-5, with unresolved D. This CDR3 region has 15 residues. CDR1 is LNHDA and CDR2 is SQIVND in the germline V gene (reference sequence). Between the trimmed V and J ends, which lost 5 bases and 0 bases, there was a span of 11 bases. CDR3 sequence reads: CASSEAAYSNQPQHF. The CDR3 DNA is TGTGCCAGTAGTGAGGCAGCTTATAGCAATCAGCCCCAGCATTTT. The entire variable domain, with the rest obtained from reference TRBV19 and TRBJ1-5, is as follows: DGGITQSPKYLFRKEGQNVTLSCEQNLNHDAMYWYRQDPGQGLRLIYYSQIVNDFQKGDIAEGYSVSREKKESFPLTVTSAQKNPTAFYLCASSEAAYSNQPQHFGDGTRLSIL.

The rearrangement joins TRBV11-2 to TRBJ2-3; D may correspond to TRBD1 or TRBD2 (5 bases each). CDR1 and CDR2 (germline): SGHAT, FQNNGV. Trimming removed 1 base from V and 6 bases from J, with 14 bases in between. The CDR3 has 15 residues. For the CDR3, the DNA is TGTGCCAGCAGCTTAGGGGGGACCGGGGCGGATACGCAGTATTTT. It translates to CASSLGGTGADTQYF.

V usage is TRBV19 and J usage is TRBJ2-5; D is possibly TRBD1 or TRBD2 (6 bases each). Germline CDR1 LNHDA, CDR2 SQIVND (reference sequence). V gave up 6 bases and J gave up 4 bases, with 15 bases separating them. This CDR3 has 14 amino acids. DNA for the CDR3: TGTGCCAGTAGACCGACGGGGGCTGGAGAGACCCAGTACTTC. This sequence encodes CASRPTGAGETQYF. Complete variable domain (other parts from reference TRBV19 and TRBJ2-5): DGGITQSPKYLFRKEGQNVTLSCEQNLNHDAMYWYRQDPGQGLRLIYYSQIVNDFQKGDIAEGYSVSREKKESFPLTVTSAQKNPTAFYLCASRPTGAGETQYFGPGTRLLVL.

The chain joins TRBV5-6 to TRBJ1-5, with unresolved D. This CDR3 comprises 16 residues. Germline V gene sequence: CDR1 SGHDT, CDR2 YYEEEE. V lost 4 bases and J 0 bases, leaving 14 bases between the germline ends. The CDR3 DNA sequence: TGTGCCAGCAGCCCTGGGCCCGGTGATAGCAATCAGCCCCAGCATTTT. It encodes CASSPGPGDSNQPQHF.